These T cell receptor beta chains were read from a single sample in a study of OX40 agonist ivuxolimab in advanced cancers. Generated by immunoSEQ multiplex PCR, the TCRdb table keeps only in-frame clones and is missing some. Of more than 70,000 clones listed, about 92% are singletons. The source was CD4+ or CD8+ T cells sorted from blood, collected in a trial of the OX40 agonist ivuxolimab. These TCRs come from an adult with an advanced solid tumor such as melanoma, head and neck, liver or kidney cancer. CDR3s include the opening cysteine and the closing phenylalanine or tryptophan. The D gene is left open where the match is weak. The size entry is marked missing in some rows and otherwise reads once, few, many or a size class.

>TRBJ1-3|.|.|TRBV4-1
TGCGCCAGCAGCCAAGATCCGGGGAGGCGTGGAAACACCATATATTTT
CASSQDPGRRGNTIYF
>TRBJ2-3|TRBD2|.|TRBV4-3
TGCGCCAGCAGCCAAGATCTACCCGGGAGGGAGACCAAAACAGATACGCAGTATTTT
CASSQDLPGRETKTDTQYF
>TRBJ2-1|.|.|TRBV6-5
TGTGCCAGCAGTTACACAGGCCTAGGTGAGCAGTTCTTC
CASSYTGLGEQFF
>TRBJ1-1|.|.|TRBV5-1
TGCGCCAGCAGCTTGTGGCGGGGAAACACTGAAGCTTTCTTT
CASSLWRGNTEAFF
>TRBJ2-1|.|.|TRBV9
TGTGCCAGCAGCGTGGAGGGCCGGAATAAGCAGTTCTTC
CASSVEGRNKQFF
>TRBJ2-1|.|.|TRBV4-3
TGCGCCACGAAGGGGGGGGAATACAATGAGCAGTTCTTC
CATKGGEYNEQFF
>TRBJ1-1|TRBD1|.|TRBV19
TGTGCCAGTTCTAGGGGGCTTATCTTAGCCACTGAAGCTTTCTTT
CASSRGLILATEAFF
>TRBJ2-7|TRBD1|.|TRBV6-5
TGTGCCAGCAGCCCCGGACAGGGGAGCTACGAGCAGTACTTC
CASSPGQGSYEQYF
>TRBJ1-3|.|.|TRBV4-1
TGCGCCAGCAGGATCCGGGACCTCAATCAGGACACCATATATTTT
CASRIRDLNQDTIYF
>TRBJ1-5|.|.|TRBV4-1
TGCGCCAGCAGCCTGAGTGGTCTGGGTCTAACTAGCAATCAGCCCCAGCATTTT
CASSLSGLGLTSNQPQHF
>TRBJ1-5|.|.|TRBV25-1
TGTGCCAGCAGTGAATCCTCCAGTGATCAGCCCCAGCATTTT
CASSESSSDQPQHF
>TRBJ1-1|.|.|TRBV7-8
TGTGCCAGCAGCTTAGCGGTCAGGGGCGCATTGGAAGCTTTCTTT
CASSLAVRGALEAFF
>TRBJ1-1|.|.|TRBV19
TGTGCCAGTAGTATCGGGCGGGGTTGGGGGGCGTCGATGAACACTGAAGCTTTCTTT
CASSIGRGWGASMNTEAFF
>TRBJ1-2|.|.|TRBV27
TGTGCCAGCAGTTTATCGCCGGGTGTGGGGGGCTATGGCTACACCTTC
CASSLSPGVGGYGYTF
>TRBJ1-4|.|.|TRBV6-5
TGTGCCAGCAGCCATCAGCCCACAACTAATGAAAAACTGTTTTTT
CASSHQPTTNEKLFF
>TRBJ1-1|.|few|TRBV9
TGTGCCAGCAGCTATGAGGGGGGCCCCACTGAAGCTTTCTTT
CASSYEGGPTEAFF
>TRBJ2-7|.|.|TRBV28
TGTGCCAGCAAGGCGGCAGGGGATGGCTACGAGCAGTACTTC
CASKAAGDGYEQYF
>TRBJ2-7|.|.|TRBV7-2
TGTGCCAGCACCTATAGAGGGGGCCTAGCGGCCGCTAGCTCCTACGAGCAGTACTTC
CASTYRGGLAAASSYEQYF
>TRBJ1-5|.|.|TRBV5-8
TGTGCCAGCAGCGATCATAGCTATAGCAATCAGCCCCAGCATTTT
CASSDHSYSNQPQHF
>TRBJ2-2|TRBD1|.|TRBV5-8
TGTGCCAGCAGCCGACAGGGGGGGGCCGGGGAGCTGTTTTTT
CASSRQGGAGELFF
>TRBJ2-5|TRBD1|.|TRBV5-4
TGTGCCAGCAGCCCAGGACAGGTTAAGGGGCAGTACTTC
CASSPGQVKGQYF
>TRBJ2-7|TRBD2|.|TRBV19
TGTGCCAGTAGTATTGGATTAGCGACTAGCGCGTACGAGCAGTACTTC
CASSIGLATSAYEQYF
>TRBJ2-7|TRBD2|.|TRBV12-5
TGTGCTAGTGCTTTGGGGAGGGTCGACGAGCAGTACTTC
CASALGRVDEQYF
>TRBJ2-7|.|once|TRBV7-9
TGTGCCAGCAGCCCACCAGAATCGGGGGAGCAGTACTTC
CASSPPESGEQYF
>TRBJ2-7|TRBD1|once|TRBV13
TGTGCCAGCAGCTCTCAACAGGGGGCTAGCTCCTACGAGCAGTACTTC
CASSSQQGASSYEQYF
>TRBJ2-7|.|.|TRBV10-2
TGCGCCAGCAGTGGACAACCCGACCCCTACGAGCAGTACTTC
CASSGQPDPYEQYF
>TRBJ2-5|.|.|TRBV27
TGTGCCAGCAGAGGCGAGAACCAAGAGACCCAGTACTTC
CASRGENQETQYF
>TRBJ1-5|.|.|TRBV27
TGTGCCAGCAGTTTAGCCCCTTGGAATCAGCCCCAGCATTTT
CASSLAPWNQPQHF
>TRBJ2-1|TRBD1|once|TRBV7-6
TGTGCCAGCAGCTTAGACAGGGGGCACAATGAGCAGTTCTTC
CASSLDRGHNEQFF
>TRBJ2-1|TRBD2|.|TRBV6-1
TGTGCCAGCAGTGGGGGGCTACTAGCGGGAGCCTACAATGAGCAGTTCTTC
CASSGGLLAGAYNEQFF
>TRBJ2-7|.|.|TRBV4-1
TGCGCCAGCAGCCCCGAGAAGCGGGCGGCCATCGAGCAGTACTTC
CASSPEKRAAIEQYF
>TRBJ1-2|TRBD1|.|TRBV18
TGTGCCAGCTCACCACCGAAGTCGGGACAGGGGGCGCGAGGCTATGGCTACACCTTC
CASSPPKSGQGARGYGYTF
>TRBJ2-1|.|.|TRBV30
TGTGCCTGGAGTCTGAGGTATGAGCAGTTCTTC
CAWSLRYEQFF
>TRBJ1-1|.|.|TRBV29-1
TGCAGCGCCGACTGGGGCACTGAAGCTTTCTTT
CSADWGTEAFF
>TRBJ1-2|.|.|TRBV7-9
TGTGCCAGCAGCTTAGAACAGGGAAACTATGGCTACACCTTC
CASSLEQGNYGYTF
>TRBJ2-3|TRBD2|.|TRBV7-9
TGTGCCAGCGGGGGGGTGGATACGCAGTATTTT
CASGGVDTQYF
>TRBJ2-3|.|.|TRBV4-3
TGCGCCAGCAGCCAGGGTGGGTCAGATACGCAGTATTTT
CASSQGGSDTQYF
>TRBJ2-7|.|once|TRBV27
TGTGCCAGCAGTTTATCTGGGGTTCACGAGCAGTACTTC
CASSLSGVHEQYF
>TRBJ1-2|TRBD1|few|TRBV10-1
TGCGCCAGCCACCGGGACAGGGGCGTACGGTATGGCTACACCTTC
CASHRDRGVRYGYTF
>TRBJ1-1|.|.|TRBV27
TGTGCCAGCAGTCCTAATGCTATGCACACTGAAGCTTTCTTT
CASSPNAMHTEAFF
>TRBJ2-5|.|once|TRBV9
TGTGCCAGCAGCGGACAGCCTACGACAACAGAGACCCAGTACTTC
CASSGQPTTTETQYF
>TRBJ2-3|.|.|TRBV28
TGTGCCAGCGGCAGGACAGATACGCAGTATTTT
CASGRTDTQYF
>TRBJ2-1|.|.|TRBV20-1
TGCAGTGCTAGCGTTGACAATGAGCAGTTCTTC
CSASVDNEQFF
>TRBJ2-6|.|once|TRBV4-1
TGCGCCAGCAGCCAGGTGTTATCTGGGGCCAACGTCCTGACTTTC
CASSQVLSGANVLTF
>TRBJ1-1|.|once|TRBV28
TGTGCCAGCATCAGGGGGAACACTGAAGCTTTCTTT
CASIRGNTEAFF
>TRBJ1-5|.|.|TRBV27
TGTGCCAGCAGTTTATCCGGGATCAATCAGCCCCAGCATTTT
CASSLSGINQPQHF
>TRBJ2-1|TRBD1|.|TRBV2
TGTGCCAGCCGCTATCTAAGGACAGGGGGAAAAAATGAGCAGTTCTTC
CASRYLRTGGKNEQFF
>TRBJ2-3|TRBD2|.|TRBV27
TGTGCCAGCAGTCTCAACCCCTCCGGACTAGAGGATACGCAGTATTTT
CASSLNPSGLEDTQYF
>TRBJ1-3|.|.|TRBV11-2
TGTGCCAGCAGCTTAGATCTGGGCTCTGGAAACACCATATATTTT
CASSLDLGSGNTIYF
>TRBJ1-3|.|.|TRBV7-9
TGTGCCAGCAGCTTAGCCCCGGGAATGGGAAACACCATATATTTT
CASSLAPGMGNTIYF
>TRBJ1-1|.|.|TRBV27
TGTGCCAGCAGTTTCGTGGGTTACACTGAAGCTTTCTTT
CASSFVGYTEAFF
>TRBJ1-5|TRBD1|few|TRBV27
TGTGCCAGCAAACGGGACAGGGGAAAAGGTCAGCCCCAGCATTTT
CASKRDRGKGQPQHF
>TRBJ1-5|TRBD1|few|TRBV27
TGTGCCAGCAGTTTGGGACAGGGGCCCAATCAGCCCCAGCATTTT
CASSLGQGPNQPQHF
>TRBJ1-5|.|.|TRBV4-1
TGCGCCAGCAGCCCGACAGGCTCGGGCAAGCCCCAGCATTTT
CASSPTGSGKPQHF